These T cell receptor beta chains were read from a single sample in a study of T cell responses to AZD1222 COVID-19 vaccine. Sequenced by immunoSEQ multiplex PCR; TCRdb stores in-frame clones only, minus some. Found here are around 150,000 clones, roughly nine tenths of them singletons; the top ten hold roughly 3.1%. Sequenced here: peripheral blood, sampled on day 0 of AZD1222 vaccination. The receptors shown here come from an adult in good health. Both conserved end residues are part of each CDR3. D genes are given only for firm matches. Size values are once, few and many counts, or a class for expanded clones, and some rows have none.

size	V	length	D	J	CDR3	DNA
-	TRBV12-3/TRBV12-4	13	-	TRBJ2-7	CASSLAGAEEQYF	TGTGCCAGCAGTTTAGCGGGGGCGGAGGAGCAGTACTTC
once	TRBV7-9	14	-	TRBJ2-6	CASSRQAGANVLTF	TGTGCCAGCAGCAGACAGGCTGGGGCCAACGTCCTGACTTTC
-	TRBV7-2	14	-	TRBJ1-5	CASSLYHSNQPQHF	TGTGCCAGCAGCTTATACCATAGCAATCAGCCCCAGCATTTT
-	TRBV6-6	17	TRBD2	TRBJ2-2	CASSREVGTSGSGELFF	TGTGCCAGCAGTCGCGAAGTTGGGACTAGCGGGAGCGGGGAGCTGTTTTTT
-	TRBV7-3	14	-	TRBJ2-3	CASSPAGGTDTQYF	TGTGCCAGCAGCCCTGCTGGGGGCACAGATACGCAGTATTTT
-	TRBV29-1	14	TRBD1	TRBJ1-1	CSVAQGGMNTEAFF	TGCAGCGTCGCCCAAGGGGGCATGAACACTGAAGCTTTCTTT
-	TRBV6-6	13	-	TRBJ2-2	CASSSDSAGELFF	TGTGCCAGCAGTTCCGACTCCGCCGGGGAGCTGTTTTTT
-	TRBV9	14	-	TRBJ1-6	CASSVGRGYSPLHF	TGTGCCAGCAGCGTAGGAAGGGGTTACTCACCCCTCCACTTT
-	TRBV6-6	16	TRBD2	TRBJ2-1	CASSYSSGRGVNEQFF	TGTGCCAGCAGTTACTCTTCGGGGCGGGGGGTCAATGAGCAGTTCTTC
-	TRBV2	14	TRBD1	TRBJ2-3	CASSAGGGTDTQYF	TGTGCCAGCAGTGCAGGGGGCGGGACAGATACGCAGTATTTT
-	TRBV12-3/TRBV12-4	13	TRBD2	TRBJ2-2	CASSDGGSGELFF	TGTGCCAGCAGTGACGGGGGGTCCGGGGAGCTGTTTTTT